These T cell receptor beta chains were read from a single sample in a study of T cells in Graves' hyperthyroidism and ophthalmopathy. TCRdb re-called the multiplex PCR reads through MiXCR, storing one row per CDR3 protein. The sample holds fewer than 600,000 distinct CDR3 sequences, about 14% seen once. The sequenced material came from blood. The receptors were gathered from a woman in her thirties or forties with Graves' hyperthyroidism. The CDR3 runs from the conserved cysteine through the conserved F or W. A D gene is named only where the DNA matches it firmly. The size entry is marked missing in some rows and otherwise reads once, few, many or a size class.

v_call	j_call	clone_size	d_call	cdr3_length	cdr3_aa	cdr3_nt
TRBV5-1	TRBJ1-3	-	-	16	CASSLETGGSGNTIYF	TGCGCCAGCAGCTTGGAAACAGGCGGCTCTGGAAACACCATATATTTT
TRBV5-1	TRBJ2-1	many	TRBD2	14	CASSSGGPYNEQFF	TGCGCCAGCAGCTCGGGGGGGCCCTACAATGAGCAGTTCTTC
TRBV6-1	TRBJ2-5	many	TRBD1	14	CASSWGQLQETQYF	TGTGCCAGCAGTTGGGGACAGTTACAAGAGACCCAGTACTTC
TRBV5-1	TRBJ2-5	few	TRBD1	16	CASSLAEAGGVETQYF	TGCGCCAGCAGCTTGGCGGAGGCAGGGGGCGTGGAGACCCAGTACTTC
TRBV5-1	TRBJ1-2	-	-	15	CASSLVAEGLYGYTF	TGCGCCAGCAGCTTGGTAGCTGAGGGCCTCTATGGCTACACCTTC
TRBV28	TRBJ2-7	many	TRBD1	16	CASSLTRDRVSYEQYF	TGTGCCAGCAGTTTAACCCGGGACAGGGTCTCCTACGAGCAGTACTTC
TRBV7-8	TRBJ2-7	-	TRBD1	15	CASSLSPGQQYEQYF	TGTGCCAGCAGCTTATCTCCGGGACAGCAGTACGAGCAGTACTTC
TRBV7-6	TRBJ1-4	many	-	13	CASSFNTREKLFF	TGTGCCAGCAGCTTTAATACACGGGAAAAACTGTTTTTT
TRBV6-1	TRBJ2-7	many	TRBD2	16	CASSPGLAALSYEQYF	TGTGCCAGCAGCCCAGGACTAGCGGCCCTCTCCTACGAGCAGTACTTC
TRBV28	TRBJ1-5	many	-	14	CASSPRPDPQPQHF	TGTGCCAGCAGCCCACGGCCAGACCCTCAGCCCCAGCATTTT
TRBV5-1	TRBJ2-1	-	TRBD2	15	CASSLASGRLDEQFF	TGCGCCAGCAGCTTAGCTAGCGGGAGGTTAGATGAGCAGTTCTTC
TRBV20-1	TRBJ2-3	-	-	14	CSAGRGVSTDTQYF	TGCAGTGCTGGGAGGGGGGTAAGCACAGATACGCAGTATTTT
TRBV28	TRBJ2-5	many	-	13	CASAGHTQETQYF	TGTGCCAGTGCGGGACATACACAAGAGACCCAGTACTTC
TRBV28	TRBJ2-1	many	-	11	CASSTDREQFF	TGTGCCAGCAGCACAGATCGTGAGCAGTTCTTC
TRBV18	TRBJ1-5	few	TRBD1	14	CASSVDRVDQPQHF	TGTGCCAGCTCAGTTGACAGGGTTGATCAGCCCCAGCATTTT
TRBV19	TRBJ2-1	-	-	14	CASSRGNNYNEQFF	TGTGCCAGTAGTAGGGGAAATAATTACAATGAGCAGTTCTTC
TRBV11-2	TRBJ1-3	-	-	15	CASSLALVSGNTIYF	TGTGCCAGCAGCTTAGCTCTGGTCTCTGGAAACACCATATATTTT
TRBV18	TRBJ2-1	-	-	14	CASSQDRLNNEQFF	TGTGCCAGCTCACAAGACAGGCTCAACAATGAGCAGTTCTTC
TRBV28	TRBJ2-7	many	-	14	CASSFDTSTYEQYF	TGTGCCAGCAGTTTTGACACGAGTACCTACGAGCAGTACTTC
TRBV6-1	TRBJ2-3	many	-	14	CASRRTGNTDTQYF	TGTGCCAGCAGAAGGACTGGGAACACAGATACGCAGTATTTT
TRBV11-2	TRBJ2-7	many	-	15	CASSFIRNSIYEQYF	TGTGCCAGCAGCTTCATTCGAAACAGCATCTACGAGCAGTACTTC
TRBV7-2	TRBJ1-1	-	TRBD1	16	CASSFHRQGKDTEAFF	TGTGCCAGCAGCTTTCATCGACAGGGGAAGGACACTGAAGCTTTCTTT
TRBV14	TRBJ2-1	once	TRBD2	17	CASSQVRLAGSYNEQFF	TGTGCCAGCAGCCAAGTGAGACTAGCGGGATCCTACAATGAGCAGTTCTTC
TRBV12-3/TRBV12-4	TRBJ2-7	many	-	14	CASSFGGASHEQYF	TGTGCCAGCAGTTTTGGAGGGGCCAGCCACGAGCAGTACTTC
TRBV28	TRBJ2-1	many	-	15	CASSLSVGLGNEQFF	TGTGCCAGCAGCCTTAGCGTCGGACTTGGCAATGAGCAGTTCTTC
TRBV6-5	TRBJ1-1	many	TRBD1	18	CASSYSRGTGRDATEAFF	TGTGCCAGCAGTTACTCGCGGGGGACAGGTAGGGACGCCACTGAAGCTTTCTTT
TRBV5-6	TRBJ2-2	few	-	14	CASSAQTGFGELFF	TGTGCCAGCAGCGCACAAACAGGGTTTGGGGAGCTGTTTTTT
TRBV3-1	TRBJ2-7	many	-	13	CASSPGGQLEQYF	TGTGCCAGCAGCCCGGGGGGACAACTCGAGCAGTACTTC
TRBV9	TRBJ2-5	few	-	14	CASSSHWELETQYF	TGTGCCAGCAGCTCCCACTGGGAGTTGGAGACCCAGTACTTC
TRBV20-1	TRBJ1-6	few	-	16	CSARSETGTVNSPLHF	TGCAGTGCTAGGTCGGAAACCGGGACGGTTAATTCACCCCTCCACTTT
TRBV7-9	TRBJ1-6	few	-	16	CASSPETVVYNSPLHF	TGTGCCAGCAGCCCTGAGACAGTTGTTTATAATTCACCCCTCCACTTT
TRBV6-1	TRBJ1-1	many	-	13	CASSRTRNTEAFF	TGTGCCAGCTCAAGGACGAGGAACACTGAAGCTTTCTTT